This paragraph covers one TCR beta chain sequence. What antigen it recognizes has not been identified. Nothing much larger sits one base from this clone, and base qualities are not available. The data were taken from a study of technical replicates of blood from a few donors (dated by TCRdb to 2016 to 2017). Libraries came from the immunoSEQ multiplex PCR assay. In its TCRdb copy, this immuneACCESS table keeps in-frame sequences only and misses some clones. Where compared with another copy, unresolved V genes explain less than half of these, and the others have no known cause. The sample contains approximately 73,000 clones, 85% to 95% of them found a single time. The top ten clones comprise around 0.4% of the sample. The TCR sequence derives from a human donor in good health. Sequenced: T cells isolated from PBMCs.

At the DNA level, the sequence is TGTGCCAGCAGCGTAGACGCGGGAGGATTCTACAATGAGCAGTTCTTC. It is translated as CASSVDAGGFYNEQFF. The sequence is built from TRBV9 and TRBJ2-1; TRBD2 fits 8 bases in the junction. As encoded in the germline V gene, CDR1 is SGDLS while CDR2 is YYNGEE. Trimming leaves V shorter by 0 bases and J shorter by 3 bases, with the junction holding 5 bases beyond the gene matches. From the cysteine through the phenylalanine, the CDR3 covers 16 amino acids. Just the 48-base CDR3 DNA is kept, in frame starting at base 1.